The entry that follows covers one TCR beta chain sequence. What it binds is not known. The data were obtained in a study of cytomegalovirus exposure and HLA in healthy donors. Primers for the PCR totalled 60 Vbeta and 13 Jbeta. TCRdb's table, derived via immunoSEQ multiplex PCR, lists solely in-frame clones and lacks some. This table holds 100,000 to 150,000 clones, 81% found once. General observations from the study: Researchers catalogued about 150 TCR beta chains as cytomegalovirus-associated.

The CDR3 length is 14 residues. The V gene lost 5 bases and the J gene lost 4 bases, with 12 bases spanning the gap. In germline, CDR1 is SEHNR, CDR2 FQNEAQ (reference sequence). The TCR comes from a woman aged 40 to 50 in good health and CMV-seronegative. Sequencing was carried out using PBMCs. The chain carries TRBV7-9 and TRBJ1-3; no definite D call. Written as DNA, the CDR3 is TGTGCCAGCAGCGATTCTCTGGCCGGAAACACCATATATTTT. Translating gives CASSDSLAGNTIYF.